This T cell receptor beta chain is drawn from a study of T cell changes during pregnancy in multiple sclerosis. The table came from immunoSEQ multiplex PCR; TCRdb's copy has only in-frame clones and leaves some out. The repertoire holds 60,000 or so clones, with 90% to 95% as singletons. This clone was detected once. Per the germline V gene, CDR1 is LGHNA and CDR2 is YSLEER. The ends lost 0 bases at V and 4 bases at J; junction bases unmatched: 6. The CDR3 has 16 residues. The sequencing here drew on CD4+ T cells from peripheral blood mononuclear cells, taken before pregnancy. This sequence was found in a female donor with multiple sclerosis, enrolled in a pregnancy study. The chain is built from TRBV4-3 and TRBJ1-2; 9 bases fit TRBD1. This CDR3 reads CASSQEGQGVGYGYTF. The DNA for the CDR3 is TGCGCCAGCAGCCAAGAGGGACAGGGAGTAGGCTATGGCTACACCTTC.